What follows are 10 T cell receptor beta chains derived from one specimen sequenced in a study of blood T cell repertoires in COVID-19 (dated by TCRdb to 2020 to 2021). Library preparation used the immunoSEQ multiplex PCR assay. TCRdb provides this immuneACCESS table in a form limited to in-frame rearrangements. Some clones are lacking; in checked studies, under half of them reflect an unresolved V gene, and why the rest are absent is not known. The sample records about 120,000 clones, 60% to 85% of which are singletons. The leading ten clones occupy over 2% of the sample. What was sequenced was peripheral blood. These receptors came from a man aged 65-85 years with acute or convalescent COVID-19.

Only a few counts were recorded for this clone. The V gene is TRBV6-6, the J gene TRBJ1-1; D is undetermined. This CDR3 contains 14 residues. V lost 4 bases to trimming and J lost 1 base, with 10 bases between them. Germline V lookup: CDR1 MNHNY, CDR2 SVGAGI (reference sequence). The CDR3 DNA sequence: TGTGCCAGCAGTTCCCCGGGGAAGAACACTGAAGCTTTCTTT. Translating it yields CASSSPGKNTEAFF.

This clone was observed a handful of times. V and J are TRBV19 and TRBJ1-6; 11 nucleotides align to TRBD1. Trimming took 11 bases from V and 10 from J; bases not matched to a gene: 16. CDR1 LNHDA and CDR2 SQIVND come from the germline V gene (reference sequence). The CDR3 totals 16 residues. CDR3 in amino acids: CARRSFRDRGESPLHF. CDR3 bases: TGTGCCCGCAGGAGCTTCCGGGACAGGGGGGAGTCACCCCTCCACTTT.

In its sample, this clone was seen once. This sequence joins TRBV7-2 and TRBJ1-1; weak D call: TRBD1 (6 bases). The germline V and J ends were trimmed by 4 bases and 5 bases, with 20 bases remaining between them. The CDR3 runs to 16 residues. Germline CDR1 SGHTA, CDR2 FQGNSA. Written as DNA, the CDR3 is TGTGCCAGCAGCTCAGGGGCAGGGACAATTTCAACTGAAGCTTTCTTT. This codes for CASSSGAGTISTEAFF.

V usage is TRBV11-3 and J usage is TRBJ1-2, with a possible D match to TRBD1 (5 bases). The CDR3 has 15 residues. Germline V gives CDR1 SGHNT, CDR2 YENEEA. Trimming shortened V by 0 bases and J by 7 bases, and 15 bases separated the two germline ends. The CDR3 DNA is TGTGCCAGCAGCTTAGAAGCACTCCCGGGGGTTGGCTACACCTTC. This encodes CASSLEALPGVGYTF. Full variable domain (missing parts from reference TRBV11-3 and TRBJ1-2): EAGVVQSPRYKIIEKKQPVAFWCNPISGHNTLYWYLQNLGQGPELLIRYENEEAVDDSQLPKDRFSAERLKGVDSTLKIQPAELGDSAVYLCASSLEALPGVGYTFGSGTRLTVV.

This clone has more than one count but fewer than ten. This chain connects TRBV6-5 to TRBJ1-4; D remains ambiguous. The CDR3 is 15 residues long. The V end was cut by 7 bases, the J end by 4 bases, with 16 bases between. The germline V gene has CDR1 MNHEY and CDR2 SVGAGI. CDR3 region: CASNSRGGFNEKLFF. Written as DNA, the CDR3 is TGTGCCAGCAACTCGCGGGGAGGATTTAATGAAAAACTGTTTTTT.

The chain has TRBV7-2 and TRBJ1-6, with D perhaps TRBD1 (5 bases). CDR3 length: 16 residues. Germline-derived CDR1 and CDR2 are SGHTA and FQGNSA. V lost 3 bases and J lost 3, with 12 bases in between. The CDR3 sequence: CASSFPSRVYNSPLHF. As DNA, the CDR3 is TGTGCCAGCAGCTTCCCATCCAGGGTCTATAATTCACCCCTCCACTTT.

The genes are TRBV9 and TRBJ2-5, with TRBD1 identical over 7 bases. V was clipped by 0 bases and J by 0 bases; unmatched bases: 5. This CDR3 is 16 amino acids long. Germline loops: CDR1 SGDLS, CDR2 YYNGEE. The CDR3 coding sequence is TGTGCCAGCAGCGTAGGACAGGGAAGGTACCAAGAGACCCAGTACTTC. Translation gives CASSVGQGRYQETQYF.

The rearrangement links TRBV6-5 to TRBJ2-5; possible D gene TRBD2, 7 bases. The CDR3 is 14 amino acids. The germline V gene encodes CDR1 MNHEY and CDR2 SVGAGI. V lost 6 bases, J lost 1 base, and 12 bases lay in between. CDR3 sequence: CASRSAGAQETQYF. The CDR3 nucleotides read TGTGCCAGCAGGAGCGCGGGGGCCCAAGAGACCCAGTACTTC.

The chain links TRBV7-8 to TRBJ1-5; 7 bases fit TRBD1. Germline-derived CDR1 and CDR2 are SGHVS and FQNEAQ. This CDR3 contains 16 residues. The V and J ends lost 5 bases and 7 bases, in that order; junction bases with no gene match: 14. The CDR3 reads CASSTWGQGVGQPQHF. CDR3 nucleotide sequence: TGTGCCAGCAGCACATGGGGGCAGGGGGTGGGGCAGCCCCAGCATTTT.

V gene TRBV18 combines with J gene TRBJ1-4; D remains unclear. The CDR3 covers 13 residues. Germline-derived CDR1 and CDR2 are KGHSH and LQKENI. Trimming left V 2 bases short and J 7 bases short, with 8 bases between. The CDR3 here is CASSPTVSEKLFF. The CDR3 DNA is TGTGCCAGCTCACCAACAGTTTCTGAAAAACTGTTTTTT.